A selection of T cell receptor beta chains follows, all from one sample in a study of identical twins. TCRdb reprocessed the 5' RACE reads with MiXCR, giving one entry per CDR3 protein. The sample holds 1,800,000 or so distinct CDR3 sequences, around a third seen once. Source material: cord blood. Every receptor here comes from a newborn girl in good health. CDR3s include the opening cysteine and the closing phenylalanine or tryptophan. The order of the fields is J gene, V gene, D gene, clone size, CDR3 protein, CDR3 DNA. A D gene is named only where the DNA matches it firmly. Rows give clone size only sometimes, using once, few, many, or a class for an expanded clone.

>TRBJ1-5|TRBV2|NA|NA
CASSETPTGQPQHF
TGTGCCAGCAGTGAAACACCGACCGGGCAGCCCCAGCATTTT
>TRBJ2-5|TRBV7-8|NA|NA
CASSLDPPETQYF
TGTGCCAGCAGCTTAGACCCCCCAGAGACCCAGTACTTC
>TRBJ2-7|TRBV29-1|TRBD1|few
CSVGTGTTYEQYF
TGCAGCGTTGGGACAGGGACGACCTACGAGCAGTACTTC
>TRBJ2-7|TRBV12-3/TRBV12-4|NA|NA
CASALEGQSSYEQYF
TGTGCCAGCGCTTTAGAAGGGCAGAGCTCCTACGAGCAGTACTTC
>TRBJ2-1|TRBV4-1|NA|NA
CASSQDWTNYEQFF
TGCGCCAGCAGCCAAGATTGGACTAACTATGAGCAGTTCTTC
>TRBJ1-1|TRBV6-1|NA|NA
CATLGGMGAGGTEAFF
TGTGCCACCTTAGGGGGTATGGGGGCTGGGGGCACTGAAGCTTTCTTT
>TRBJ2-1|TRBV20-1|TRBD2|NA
CSARGVAGGTYNEQFF
TGCAGTGCTAGAGGTGTGGCGGGGGGAACTTACAATGAGCAGTTCTTC
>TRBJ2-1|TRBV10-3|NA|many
CAISGTGSGEQFF
TGTGCCATCAGTGGTACAGGGTCGGGTGAGCAGTTCTTC
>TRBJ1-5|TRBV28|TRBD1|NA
CASSSYLRPRGHNQPQHF
TGTGCCAGCAGTTCCTATTTAAGGCCCAGGGGGCACAATCAGCCCCAGCATTTT
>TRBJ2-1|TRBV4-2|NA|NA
CASSQDRRETQFF
TGTGCCAGCAGCCAAGATCGTCGAGAGACCCAGTTCTTC
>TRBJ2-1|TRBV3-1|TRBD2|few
CASSDRDYPFNEQFF
TGTGCCAGCAGTGACCGGGACTATCCCTTCAATGAGCAGTTCTTC
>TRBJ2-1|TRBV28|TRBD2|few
CASSRAGPKLDEQFF
TGTGCCAGCAGCAGAGCGGGACCAAAGCTGGATGAGCAGTTCTTC
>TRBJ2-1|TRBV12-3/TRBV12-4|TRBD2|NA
CASSPTRLAGDYNEQFF
TGTGCCAGCAGCCCAACCCGACTAGCGGGAGATTACAATGAGCAGTTCTTC
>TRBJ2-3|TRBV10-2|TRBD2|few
CASSESGLAGGPDTQYF
TGCGCCAGCAGTGAGTCGGGACTAGCGGGGGGGCCCGATACGCAGTATTTT
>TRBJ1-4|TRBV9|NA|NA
CASSASGLNEKLFF
TGTGCCAGCAGCGCCAGTGGGCTTAATGAAAAACTGTTTTTT